One sample yielded the 9 T cell receptor beta chains listed below, sequenced in a study of identical twins (dated by TCRdb to 2016 to 2018). The method behind the library was 5' RACE. Sequencing was carried out with an Illumina HiSeq 2000. Clones were called with MiXCR by TCRdb after fastp trimmed the public reads at Q25, and only in-frame beta chains were retained. Here each entry gathers all rows of one CDR3 protein and keeps the most common genes and DNA. For this sample there are 1.5 million to 2 million distinct CDR3 sequences; under 35% appear just once. Together, the top ten hold approximately 0.25% of the sample. The sample consisted of cord blood. The receptor source for this set is a newborn girl in good health.

This clonotype was counted a few times. The chain carries TRBV24-1 and TRBJ1-2; no clear D. The CDR3 contains 14 residues. V dropped 4 bases and J dropped 4 bases, with 12 bases sitting between them. Germline CDR1 and CDR2: KGHDR and SFDVKD. CDR3: CATSDPDKIYGYTF. For the CDR3, the DNA is TGTGCCACCAGTGACCCCGACAAGATCTATGGCTACACCTTC.

This clonotype was seen only a few times. The chain joins TRBV12-5 to TRBJ2-3; tentatively, D is TRBD2 (5 bases). V was pared by 0 bases and J by 0 bases, with 10 bases between. The germline V gene encodes CDR1 LGHNT and CDR2 FRNRAP. The CDR3 extends over 16 amino acids. The CDR3 spells CASGLVLGTSTDTQYF. The CDR3 DNA reads as TGTGCTAGTGGTTTGGTACTAGGAACTAGCACAGATACGCAGTATTTT.

DNA for the CDR3: TGCAGTGCTAGGGCCTGGGACTCCTACGAGCAGTACTTC. Protein: CSARAWDSYEQYF. This sequence joins TRBV20-1 and TRBJ2-7; D gene ambiguous. The CDR3 is made up of 13 amino acids. The V end lost 3 bases, the J end lost 0 bases, and 9 bases lay between the germline ends. The germline V gene encodes CDR1 DFQATT and CDR2 SNEGSKA (reference sequence).

The chain employs TRBV10-2 and TRBJ1-1; D may be TRBD1 (6 bases). This CDR3 comprises 17 residues. Trimming removed 2 bases from V and 1 base from J, with 17 bases in between. Germline CDR1 reads WSHSY; CDR2 reads SAAADI. The CDR3 sequence: CASSERYTLTGNTEAFF. In DNA form, the CDR3 reads TGCGCCAGCAGTGAGCGGTATACCCTGACAGGGAACACTGAAGCTTTCTTT.

This clonotype was observed at least ten times. The chain is built from TRBV6-1 and TRBJ1-2; 9 bases map to TRBD1. J lost 4 bases, V lost 5 bases, and 5 bases had no gene match. CDR3 length: 14 amino acids. The germline V gene encodes CDR1 MNHNS and CDR2 SASEGT. This CDR3 reads CASSRETGGYGYTF. DNA of the CDR3: TGTGCCAGCAGTAGGGAGACAGGGGGCTATGGCTACACCTTC.

The rearrangement joins TRBV6-1 to TRBJ2-7, with 10 bases matching TRBD1. There are 15 residues in the CDR3. Unmatched junction bases numbered 4, after V lost 1 base and J lost 4 bases. Germline-derived CDR1 and CDR2 are MNHNS and SASEGT. The CDR3 reads CASSEGGTGVYEQYF. The DNA for the CDR3 is TGTGCCAGCAGTGAAGGAGGGACAGGGGTATACGAGCAGTACTTC.

The V gene is TRBV7-9, the J gene TRBJ2-5; perhaps TRBD2 as D (5 bases). The V gene's germline CDR1 is SEHNR and CDR2 FQNEAQ (reference sequence). The CDR3 has 15 amino acids. V was clipped by 5 bases and J by 2 bases, with 15 bases between them. DNA of the CDR3: TGTGCCAGCAGCCCCCACCCACTAGTACAAGAGACCCAGTACTTC. Translating it yields CASSPHPLVQETQYF.

This chain joins TRBV6-5 and TRBJ2-7, with 7 nucleotides matching TRBD1. Germline lookup yields CDR1 MNHEY and CDR2 SVGAGI. Unmatched junction bases numbered 4, after V lost 0 bases and J lost 2 bases. This CDR3 is built from 15 residues. DNA of the CDR3: TGTGCCAGCAGTTACTCGAGGACAGGAGCCTACGAGCAGTACTTC. Amino acids: CASSYSRTGAYEQYF.

The V call is TRBV6-5, the J call TRBJ2-4; D remains unclear. V lost 0 bases and J lost 0, with 12 bases in between. This CDR3 region has 17 residues. The germline CDR1 and CDR2 sequences are MNHEY and SVGAGI. The CDR3: CASSYSRSRTAKNIQYF. CDR3 DNA: TGTGCCAGCAGTTACTCGAGAAGCCGGACAGCCAAAAACATTCAGTACTTC.